This TCR beta chain was obtained from a study of T cells after yellow fever vaccination. Study in general: SMART-Seq v4 Ultra Low Input served to prepare low-cell-number fractions.

Remarks on this clonotype: Its target is not known.

Whole-study findings and limits: The study noted that FACS-sorted repertoires could contain abundant clonotypes contaminating from the bulk population. Reappearing after the booster were most of the clones from primary vaccination (about 96% CD4, roughly 86% CD8).

The authors made TCR cDNA by 5'RACE template switching, adding a universal primer site and UMIs. TCRdb analysed the 5' RACE reads with MiXCR anew, one entry per CDR3 protein. The sample lists some 670,000 distinct CDR3 sequences, roughly an eighth occurring once. V was pared by 1 base and J by 5 bases, with 6 bases between. This CDR3 comprises 12 residues. Germline V gene sequence: CDR1 LNHNV, CDR2 YYDKDF (reference sequence). The V gene is TRBV15, the J gene TRBJ2-7; D uncertain. The source of this sequence is a man between 25 and 39 years old who received the YFV17D yellow fever vaccine. Source: PBMCs, taken on the day of the yellow fever booster vaccination. In nucleotides, the CDR3 is TGTGCCACCAGCAGAGGTTTCGACGAGCAGTACTTC. Protein sequence: CATSRGFDEQYF.